This T cell receptor (beta chain) was profiled in a study of response to subunit inactivated influenza vaccine. Study-wide findings and caveats: It was the authors' suggestion that each seasonal influenza vaccination recruits few new T cells.

Germline loops: CDR1 DFQATT, CDR2 SNEGSKA (reference sequence). V was trimmed by 5 bases and J by 4 bases, leaving 17 bases between them. This CDR3 has 14 amino acids. This clonotype was observed a handful of times. Its antigen is unidentified. TCRdb ran MiXCR on the RT-PCR reads and lists one entry per CDR3 protein. The repertoire has around 750,000 distinct CDR3 sequences, 20% to 25% of them found once; the top ten carry 10% to 13%. The receptor comes from a middle-aged man who received an inactivated influenza vaccine. The sequences come from PBMCs from blood, collected 4 to 6 days after vaccination. The chain employs TRBV20-1 and TRBJ1-1; a possible D gene is TRBD1 (6 bases). CDR3 loop: CSAGGPRGPTEAFF. The CDR3, as DNA: TGCAGTGCTGGAGGGCCCAGGGGACCCACTGAAGCTTTCTTT.